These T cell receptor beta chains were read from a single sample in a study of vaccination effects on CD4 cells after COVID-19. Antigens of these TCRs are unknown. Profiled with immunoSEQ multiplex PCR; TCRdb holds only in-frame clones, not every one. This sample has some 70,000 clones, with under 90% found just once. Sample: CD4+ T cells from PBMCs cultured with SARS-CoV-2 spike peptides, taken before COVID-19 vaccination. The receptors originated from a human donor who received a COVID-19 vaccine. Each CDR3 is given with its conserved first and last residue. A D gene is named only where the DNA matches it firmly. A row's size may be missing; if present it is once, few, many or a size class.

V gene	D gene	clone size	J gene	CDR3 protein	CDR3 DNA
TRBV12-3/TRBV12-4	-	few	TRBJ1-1	CASSAGYTEAFF	TGTGCCAGCAGCGCAGGGTATACTGAAGCTTTCTTT
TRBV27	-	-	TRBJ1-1	CASSLSGFWGSNTEAFF	TGTGCCAGCAGTTTATCCGGTTTTTGGGGGTCTAACACTGAAGCTTTCTTT
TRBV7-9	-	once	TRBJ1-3	CASSSIHSPDTIYF	TGTGCCAGCAGCTCGATCCACTCTCCCGACACCATATATTTT
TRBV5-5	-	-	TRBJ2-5	CASSLEGGGETQYF	TGTGCCAGCAGCTTGGAGGGGGGAGGGGAGACCCAGTACTTC
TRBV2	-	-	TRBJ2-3	CASEFTGRTDTQYF	TGTGCCAGCGAGTTCACAGGGCGCACAGATACGCAGTATTTT
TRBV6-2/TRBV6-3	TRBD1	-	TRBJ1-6	CASSGAWTGVSPLHF	TGTGCCAGCAGTGGCGCCTGGACAGGGGTCTCACCCCTCCACTTT
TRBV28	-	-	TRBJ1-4	CASSLYLGGREEKLFF	TGTGCCAGCAGTTTATATCTTGGGGGCAGGGAAGAAAAACTGTTTTTT
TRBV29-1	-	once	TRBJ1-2	CSVLPPTGNYGYTF	TGCAGCGTCCTCCCCCCCACAGGGAACTATGGCTACACCTTC
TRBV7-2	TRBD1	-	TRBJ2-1	CASSLWGQGYNEQFF	TGTGCCAGCAGCTTATGGGGACAGGGCTACAATGAGCAGTTCTTC
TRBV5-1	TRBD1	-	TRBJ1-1	CASSLTGVLNTEAFF	TGCGCCAGCAGCTTGACAGGGGTTTTGAACACTGAAGCTTTCTTT
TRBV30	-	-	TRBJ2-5	CAWSVLGETQYF	TGTGCCTGGAGTGTACTCGGGGAGACCCAGTACTTC
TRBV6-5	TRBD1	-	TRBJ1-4	CASSYATGTGSEKLFF	TGTGCCAGCAGTTACGCCACCGGGACAGGGAGTGAAAAACTGTTTTTT
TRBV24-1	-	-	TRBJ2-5	CATAEGGSGIQETQYF	TGTGCCACCGCAGAGGGGGGCAGCGGGATCCAAGAGACCCAGTACTTC
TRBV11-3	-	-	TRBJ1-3	CASSLGPPEVNTIYF	TGTGCCAGCAGCTTAGGTCCGCCAGAAGTAAACACCATATATTTT
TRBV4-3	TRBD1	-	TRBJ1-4	CASSPFQGAYEKLFF	TGCGCCAGCAGCCCGTTCCAGGGGGCATATGAAAAACTGTTTTTT
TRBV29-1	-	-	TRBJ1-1	CSVKERGEGVRNTEAFF	TGCAGCGTCAAGGAACGCGGGGAGGGGGTCAGGAACACTGAAGCTTTCTTT
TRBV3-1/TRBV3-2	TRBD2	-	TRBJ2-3	CASSQWLAGGNTDTQYF	TGTGCCAGCAGCCAATGGCTAGCGGGGGGGAACACAGATACGCAGTATTTT